A single sample is the source of the 4 T cell receptor beta chains below, sequenced in a study of a mutant IDH1 vaccine in newly diagnosed glioma. For these receptors, no antigen is known. Clones were sequenced by immunoSEQ multiplex PCR, and TCRdb holds only the in-frame ones, with some missing. The sample has 60,000 to 75,000 clones; approximately 80% are singletons. As for time point: week 11, during vaccination. Each dose of the vaccine consisted of 300 ug of mutant IDH1 20-mer peptide, with topical imiquimod. Sequencing used PBMCs, obtained from a glioma patient whose treatment included an IDH1 peptide vaccine. The source is a man aged 30-40 years with glioma.

J is TRBJ2-3 and V is TRBV7-2; the match to TRBD2 covers 12 bases. The germline CDR1 and CDR2 sequences are SGHTA and FQGNSA. The CDR3 runs to 16 residues. Unmatched junction bases numbered 4, after V lost 4 bases and J lost 2 bases. CDR3 protein: CASSYGLAGFTDTQYF. The CDR3 DNA reads as TGTGCCAGCAGCTACGGACTAGCGGGATTCACAGATACGCAGTATTTT. Full variable domain (missing parts from reference TRBV7-2 and TRBJ2-3): GAGVSQSPSNKVTEKGKDVELRCDPISGHTALYWYRQSLGQGLEFLIYFQGNSAPDKSGLPSDRFSAERTGGSVSTLTIQRTQQEDSAVYLCASSYGLAGFTDTQYFGPGTRLTVL.

The chain links TRBV6-6 to TRBJ1-1, with a weak D call TRBD1 (6 bases). The CDR3 consists of 11 residues. Germline values: CDR1 MNHNY, CDR2 SVGAGI (reference sequence). With 7 bases removed from V and 8 bases from J, the gap between germline ends came to 11 bases. The CDR3 DNA follows: TGTGCCAGCATTTTAGGACAGGAAGCTTTCTTT. Translated: CASILGQEAFF.

The chain links TRBV6-5 to TRBJ2-1; 11 bases are a match to TRBD2. Trimming removed 6 bases from V and 6 bases from J; junction bases left unmatched: 4. Germline-derived CDR1 and CDR2 are MNHEY and SVGAGI. The CDR3 runs to 14 residues. This CDR3 is CASRVAGGINEQFF. CDR3 DNA sequence: TGTGCCAGCAGGGTAGCGGGAGGGATCAATGAGCAGTTCTTC.

J is TRBJ1-3 and V is TRBV4-3, with D unclear. Germline lookup yields CDR1 LGHNA and CDR2 YSLEER. The V end was cut by 6 bases, the J end by 6 bases, with 6 bases between. This CDR3 is 11 amino acids long. In nucleotides, the CDR3 is TGCGCCAGCAGAGGAGAAAACACCATATATTTT. It translates to CASRGENTIYF.